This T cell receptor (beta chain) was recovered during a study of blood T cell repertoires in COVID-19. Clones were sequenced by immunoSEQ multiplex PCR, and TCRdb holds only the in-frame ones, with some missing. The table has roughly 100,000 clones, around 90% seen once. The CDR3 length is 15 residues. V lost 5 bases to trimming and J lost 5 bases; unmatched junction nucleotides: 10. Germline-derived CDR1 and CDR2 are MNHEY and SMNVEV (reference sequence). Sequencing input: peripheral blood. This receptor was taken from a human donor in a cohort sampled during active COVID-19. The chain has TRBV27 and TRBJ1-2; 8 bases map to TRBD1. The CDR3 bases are TGTGCCAGCAGTCCCAATCAGGGGGCTGGGTATGGCTACACCTTC. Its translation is CASSPNQGAGYGYTF.